These 26 T cell receptor beta chains share one sample of origin, sequenced in a study of OX40 agonist ivuxolimab in advanced cancers. Method: immunoSEQ multiplex PCR; TCRdb's copy keeps in-frame clones and lacks some. The table includes about 88,000 clones, 87% detected once. The material sequenced was CD4+ or CD8+ T cells sorted from blood, taken in a trial of the OX40 agonist ivuxolimab. These receptors all stem from an adult with an advanced solid tumor such as melanoma, head and neck, liver or kidney cancer.

The chain joins TRBV29-1 to TRBJ1-5, with D maybe TRBD1 (6 bases). Trimming cost V 4 bases and J 4 bases, with 11 bases left between them. The CDR3 totals 13 residues. From germline, CDR1 is SQVTM and CDR2 ANQGSEA. CDR3: CSVAGTYNQPQHF. The CDR3 DNA sequence: TGCAGCGTTGCCGGGACATATAATCAGCCCCAGCATTTT.

This chain connects TRBV6-5 to TRBJ2-7; D may be TRBD2 (6 bases). The CDR3 consists of 15 residues. V dropped 7 bases and J dropped 0 bases, with 16 bases sitting between them. Germline CDR1 is MNHEY and CDR2 is SVGAGI. The CDR3 loop reads CASTTSAGSSYEQYF. The CDR3 bases are TGTGCCAGCACCACTTCCGCGGGGAGCTCCTACGAGCAGTACTTC.

The chain is built from TRBV19 and TRBJ2-1; 13 nucleotides agree with TRBD2. V gave up 6 bases and J gave up 6 bases; unmatched junction bases: 8. The germline V gene has CDR1 LNHDA and CDR2 SQIVND (reference sequence). The CDR3 is 16 residues long. In DNA, the CDR3 is TGTGCCAGTAGCTGGGGGTGGACTAGCGGGAGCAATGAGCAGTTCTTC. Encoded protein: CASSWGWTSGSNEQFF.

The chain recombines TRBV15 with TRBJ1-2; D remains unclear. V lost 0 bases, J lost 4 bases, and 6 bases lay in between. Germline V gene data show CDR1 as LNHNV and CDR2 as YYDKDF (reference sequence). The CDR3 runs to 13 residues. CDR3 nucleotide sequence: TGTGCCACCAGCAGAGATAAGGTCTATGGCTACACCTTC. It codes for CATSRDKVYGYTF.

The chain combines TRBV5-5 with TRBJ2-7; 8 bases are shared with TRBD2. CDR1 is SGHKS, CDR2 YYEKEE, per germline (reference sequence). The CDR3 is made up of 14 amino acids. V gave up 1 base and J gave up 4 bases; unmatched junction bases: 4. The CDR3 coding sequence is TGTGCCAGCAGCTTGCGGCGGGAGGAATACGAGCAGTACTTC. It specifies CASSLRREEYEQYF.

J is TRBJ2-1 and V is TRBV7-2, with unresolved D. The V gene lost 2 bases and the J gene lost 2 bases, with 7 bases spanning the gap. Germline V CDR1 and CDR2: SGHTA, FQGNSA. The CDR3 is made up of 14 amino acids. CDR3 amino acids: CASSLRGPYNEQFF. The DNA for the CDR3 is TGTGCCAGCAGCTTACGAGGTCCCTACAATGAGCAGTTCTTC.

CDR3 in DNA: TGTGCCAGTAGTAAAGGGACAGGGGGCTTTAACTATGGCTACACCTTC. Amino acid sequence: CASSKGTGGFNYGYTF. The chain employs TRBV19 and TRBJ1-2; TRBD1 aligns across 12 bases. This CDR3 is built from 16 residues. CDR1 is LNHDA and CDR2 is SQIVND in the germline V gene (reference sequence). J gave up 1 base and V 4 bases, and 4 bases lay outside the gene matches.

The chain links TRBV2 to TRBJ2-6; tentatively, D is TRBD1 or TRBD2 (5 bases each). With 6 bases removed from V and 0 bases from J, the gap between germline ends came to 9 bases. The germline V gene has CDR1 SNHLY and CDR2 FYNNEI. This CDR3 is built from 15 residues. This chain's CDR3 is CASSGANSGANVLTF. The CDR3 nucleotides read TGTGCCAGCAGCGGGGCCAACTCTGGGGCCAACGTCCTGACTTTC. The entire variable domain, with the rest obtained from reference TRBV2 and TRBJ2-6, is as follows: EPEVTQTPSHQVTQMGQEVILRCVPISNHLYFYWYRQILGQKVEFLVSFYNNEISEKSEIFDDQFSVERPDGSNFTLKIRSTKLEDSAMYFCASSGANSGANVLTFGAGSRLTVL.

The CDR3 nucleotides read TGTGCCAGCAGCTTTAAGGGTACGCAGTATTTT. The encoded protein is CASSFKGTQYF. The chain combines TRBV7-2 with TRBJ2-3, with D unresolved. In germline, CDR1 is SGHTA, CDR2 FQGNSA. V lost 3 bases and J lost 8, with 6 bases in between. This CDR3 is 11 amino acids long.

The J gene is TRBJ2-5, the V gene TRBV27; D is undetermined. The V end lost 6 bases, the J end lost 9 bases, and 17 bases lay between the germline ends. The germline V gene has CDR1 MNHEY and CDR2 SMNVEV (reference sequence). This CDR3 contains 13 residues. The CDR3 sequence: CASSLDPSAAQYF. CDR3 bases: TGTGCCAGCAGCCTCGACCCAAGCGCGGCCCAGTACTTC.

CDR3 in amino acids: CASSQGTNRDTQYF. The CDR3 region has the DNA TGTGCCAGCAGCCAAGGGACTAACAGAGATACGCAGTATTTT. This chain joins TRBV4-2 and TRBJ2-3; D may be TRBD2 (6 bases). V dropped 1 base and J dropped 5 bases, with 10 bases sitting between them. The CDR3 spans 14 residues. The germline gives CDR1 LGHNA, CDR2 YNFKEQ.

The chain recombines TRBV7-9 with TRBJ2-5; a weak D match, TRBD1 (5 bases). The CDR3 has 15 amino acids. Germline V gene sequence: CDR1 SEHNR, CDR2 FQNEAQ (reference sequence). Trimming cost V 3 bases and J 3 bases, with 14 bases left between them. The CDR3 DNA is TGTGCCAGCAGCTTCAGGTGGGGCGTTGAAGAGACCCAGTACTTC. It yields the protein CASSFRWGVEETQYF.

This chain uses TRBV30 with TRBJ1-3; possible D gene TRBD1, 6 bases. Germline V gives CDR1 GTSNPN, CDR2 SVGIG (reference sequence). CDR3 length: 19 amino acids. Deletions cut 0 bases from V and 4 bases from J, with 25 bases between. CDR3 coding DNA: TGTGCCTGGAGTGTGCTCCCCCCGATCCTGGGGGCAAGGGGAAACACCATATATTTT. Its translation is CAWSVLPPILGARGNTIYF.

The chain's CDR3 is CASSPSGPLPPNTGELFF. CDR3 nucleotide sequence: TGTGCCAGCTCACCATCAGGACCGCTTCCCCCGAACACCGGGGAGCTGTTTTTT. The chain combines TRBV18 with TRBJ2-2; D unresolved. Germline lookup yields CDR1 KGHSH and CDR2 LQKENI. The CDR3 sequence is 18 residues long. V dropped 2 bases and J dropped 0 bases, with 16 bases sitting between them. Looking up the rest from reference TRBV18 and TRBJ2-2 gives the full variable domain: NAGVMQNPRHLVRRRGQEARLRCSPMKGHSHVYWYRQLPEEGLKFMVYLQKENIIDESGMPKERFSAEFPKEGPSILRIQQVVRGDSAAYFCASSPSGPLPPNTGELFFGEGSRLTVL.

V and J are TRBV5-1 and TRBJ1-4; D may be TRBD1 (6 bases). The CDR3 has 14 amino acids. Germline V gene lookup returns CDR1 SGHRS and CDR2 YFSETQ. Trimming stripped 2 bases from V and 7 bases from J, with 12 bases between. DNA of the CDR3: TGCGCCAGCAGCTTCGTTCAGGGGTCTGAAAAACTGTTTTTT. Amino acid sequence: CASSFVQGSEKLFF.

V gene TRBV5-1 combines with J gene TRBJ2-1; D is perhaps TRBD2 (6 bases). The CDR3 runs to 15 residues. The germline V and J ends were trimmed by 4 bases and 5 bases, with 16 bases remaining between them. CDR1 SGHRS and CDR2 YFSETQ come from the germline V gene. CDR3 amino acids: CASSPGDATDNEQFF. The CDR3 DNA follows: TGCGCCAGCAGCCCGGGGGACGCGACGGACAATGAGCAGTTCTTC.

The V and J genes are TRBV15 and TRBJ2-1, with 11 positions matching TRBD1. The trim removed 4 bases at V and 2 bases at J, leaving 7 bases unmatched. Germline V gene data show CDR1 as LNHNV and CDR2 as YYDKDF (reference sequence). This CDR3 is built from 17 residues. The CDR3 loop is CATSIGQGAGTYNEQFF. In nucleotides, the CDR3 is TGTGCCACCAGCATAGGACAGGGGGCGGGGACCTACAATGAGCAGTTCTTC.

A few counts support this clone. The CDR3 DNA follows: TGTGCCAGCAGCTTAGCGGGGACCGGACCGGCTAGGGAGCAGTACTTC. Protein: CASSLAGTGPAREQYF. V gene TRBV7-8 combines with J gene TRBJ2-7; D possibly matches TRBD1 or TRBD2 (5 bases each). The CDR3 contains 16 residues. The germline V gene has CDR1 SGHVS and CDR2 FQNEAQ. V gave up 0 bases and J gave up 7 bases, with 19 bases separating them.

The genes are TRBV5-6 and TRBJ2-7, with 10 bases matching TRBD2. The V and J ends lost 0 bases and 3 bases, in that order; junction bases with no gene match: 12. The CDR3 contains 18 residues. Germline V gene sequence: CDR1 SGHDT, CDR2 YYEEEE. DNA of the CDR3: TGTGCCAGCAGCTTGGGCGGGGCGACTAGCGGGTCCCTCTACGAGCAGTACTTC. Translated, it gives CASSLGGATSGSLYEQYF. Together with reference TRBV5-6 and TRBJ2-7, the CDR3 gives the full variable domain: DAGVTQSPTHLIKTRGQQVTLRCSPKSGHDTVSWYQQALGQGPQFIFQYYEEEERQRGNFPDRFSGHQFPNYSSELNVNALLLGDSALYLCASSLGGATSGSLYEQYFGPGTRLTVT.

This CDR3 reads CASSPSGSGRETQYF. In DNA form, the CDR3 reads TGTGCCAGTAGCCCCTCTGGTAGCGGGAGAGAGACCCAGTACTTC. The V and J genes are TRBV19 and TRBJ2-5, with TRBD2 matching over 9 bases. J gave up 4 bases and V 6 bases, and 9 bases lay outside the gene matches. Germline V lookup: CDR1 LNHDA, CDR2 SQIVND (reference sequence). This CDR3 is built from 15 residues.

This chain connects TRBV5-6 to TRBJ2-3; D not certain. Deletions cut 3 bases from V and 3 bases from J, with 20 bases between. The CDR3 is 17 amino acids. Looked up from germline, CDR1 is SGHDT and CDR2 is YYEEEE. The CDR3, as DNA: TGTGCCAGCAGCTCGAGGTTACCGCCAAGGGTGACAGATACGCAGTATTTT. Residues: CASSSRLPPRVTDTQYF.

The chain joins TRBV2 to TRBJ1-2, with 7 bases lining up with TRBD1. This CDR3 comprises 14 residues. Looked up from germline, CDR1 is SNHLY and CDR2 is FYNNEI. V lost 4 bases to trimming and J lost 2 bases; unmatched junction nucleotides: 4. The CDR3 loop is CASSVGQLNYGYTF. The CDR3 bases are TGTGCCAGCAGTGTGGGACAGTTGAACTATGGCTACACCTTC.

The chain combines TRBV5-1 with TRBJ2-7, with 8 nucleotides matching TRBD1. V lost 4 bases and J lost 4; bases outside the gene matches: 7. In germline, CDR1 is SGHRS, CDR2 YFSETQ. This CDR3 spans 14 amino acids. The CDR3 sequence: CASSGQGANYEQYF. The CDR3 DNA sequence: TGCGCCAGCAGCGGTCAGGGGGCAAATTACGAGCAGTACTTC.

There are a few counts of this clone. V is TRBV15 and J is TRBJ1-1; D is possibly TRBD1 (6 bases). Trimming shortened V by 5 bases and J by 5 bases, and 15 bases separated the two germline ends. This CDR3 has 14 residues. CDR1 is LNHNV, CDR2 YYDKDF, per germline (reference sequence). The CDR3 spells CATSPWTVGTEAFF. CDR3 bases: TGTGCCACCAGCCCCTGGACAGTCGGGACTGAAGCTTTCTTT.

The chain couples TRBV10-1 to TRBJ2-5; D uncertain. The CDR3 loop spans 14 amino acids. Germline-derived CDR1 and CDR2 are WNHNN and SYGVQD (reference sequence). V was cut by 2 bases and J by 9 bases, with 16 bases left in between. DNA of the CDR3: TGCGCCAGCAGTGAGAGTGGGCTACCTAGATCCCAGTACTTC. This codes for CASSESGLPRSQYF.

This clone was observed a few times. The V gene is TRBV7-8, the J gene TRBJ2-5; 8 bases match TRBD2. The CDR3 consists of 16 residues. Germline V gene lookup returns CDR1 SGHVS and CDR2 FQNEAQ. V trimming: 4 bases; J trimming: 3 bases; junction bases outside the gene matches: 10. Written as DNA, the CDR3 is TGTGCCAGCAGCTCAAGCGGGGGTAGAGCAAAAGAGACCCAGTACTTC. Its protein is CASSSSGGRAKETQYF.